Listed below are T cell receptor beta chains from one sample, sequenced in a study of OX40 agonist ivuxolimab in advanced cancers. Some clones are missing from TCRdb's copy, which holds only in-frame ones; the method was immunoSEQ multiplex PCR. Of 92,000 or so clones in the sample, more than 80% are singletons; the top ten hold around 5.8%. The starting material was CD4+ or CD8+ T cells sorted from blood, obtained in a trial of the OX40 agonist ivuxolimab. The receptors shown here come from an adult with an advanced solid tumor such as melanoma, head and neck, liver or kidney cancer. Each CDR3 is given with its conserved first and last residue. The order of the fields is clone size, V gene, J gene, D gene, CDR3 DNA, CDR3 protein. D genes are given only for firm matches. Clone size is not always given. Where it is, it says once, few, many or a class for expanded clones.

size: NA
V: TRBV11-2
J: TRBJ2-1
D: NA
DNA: TGTGCCAGCAGCTCCCAGGCCGGACCCGGGGAGCAGTTCTTC
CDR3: CASSSQAGPGEQFF

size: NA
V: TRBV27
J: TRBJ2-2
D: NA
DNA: TGTGCCAGCAGTTTGGGCCTAGCATACACCGGGGAGCTGTTTTTT
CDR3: CASSLGLAYTGELFF

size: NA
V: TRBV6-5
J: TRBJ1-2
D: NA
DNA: TGTGCCAGCAGCCCCGGTTATAACTATGGCTACACCTTC
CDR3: CASSPGYNYGYTF

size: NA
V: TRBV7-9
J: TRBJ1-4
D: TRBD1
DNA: TGTGCCAGCAACCCGGGGGGGACAGGGATAGGAGAAAAACTGTTTTTT
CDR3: CASNPGGTGIGEKLFF

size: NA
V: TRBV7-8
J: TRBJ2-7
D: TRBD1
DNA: TGTGCCAGCAGCTTTTACTCCGGGACAGGGGAATCCGAGCAGTACTTC
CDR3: CASSFYSGTGESEQYF

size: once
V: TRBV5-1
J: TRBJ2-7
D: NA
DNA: TGCGCCAGCAGGCTCGTCCCGGGATCCTCCTACGAGCAGTACTTC
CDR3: CASRLVPGSSYEQYF

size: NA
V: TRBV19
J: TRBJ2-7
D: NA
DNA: TGTGCCAGTAGTGTAACCGGGGGGACACTCTACGAGCAGTACTTC
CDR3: CASSVTGGTLYEQYF

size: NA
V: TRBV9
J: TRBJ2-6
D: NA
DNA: TGTGCCAGCAGCGTCTACTCTGGGGCCAACGTCCTGACTTTC
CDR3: CASSVYSGANVLTF

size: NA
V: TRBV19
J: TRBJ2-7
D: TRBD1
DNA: TGTGCCAGTAGCATACTGTCCGGGACAGGGATCTACGAGCAGTACTTC
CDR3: CASSILSGTGIYEQYF

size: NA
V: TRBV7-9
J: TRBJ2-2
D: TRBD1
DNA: TGTGCCAGCAGCTTCGGTGGCTCCCAGGGGGCTGTCGGGGAGCTGTTTTTT
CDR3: CASSFGGSQGAVGELFF

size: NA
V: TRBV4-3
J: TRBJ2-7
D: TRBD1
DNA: TGCGCCAGCAGCCAAGAACAGGGGGGCTCCTACGAGCAGTACTTC
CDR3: CASSQEQGGSYEQYF

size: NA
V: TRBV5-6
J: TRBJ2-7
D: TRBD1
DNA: TGTGCCAGCATCCTGGGACAGAAGGAAAGCTCCTACGAGCAGTACTTC
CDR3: CASILGQKESSYEQYF

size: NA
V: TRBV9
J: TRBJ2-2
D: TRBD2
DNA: TGTGCCAGCAGCGCCCCCAGACTAGCGGGGGGTAGTACCGGGGAGCTGTTTTTT
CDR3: CASSAPRLAGGSTGELFF

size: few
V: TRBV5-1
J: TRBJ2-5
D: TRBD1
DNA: TGCGCCAGCAGCCCGGGGACAGGGAGGGGGCAAGAGACCCAGTACTTC
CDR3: CASSPGTGRGQETQYF

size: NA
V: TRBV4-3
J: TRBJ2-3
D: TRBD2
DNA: TGCGCCAGCAGCCAACGGACTAGCGGGACAGATACGCAGTATTTT
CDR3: CASSQRTSGTDTQYF

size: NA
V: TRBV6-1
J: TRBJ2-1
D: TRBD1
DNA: TGTGCCAGCAGTGAACTGACAGGGGGTGAGCAGTTCTTC
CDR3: CASSELTGGEQFF

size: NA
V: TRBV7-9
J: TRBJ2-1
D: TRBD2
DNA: TGTGCCAGCAGCTTAGTGACTCCGGGCACGGGGGGGAATGAGCAGTTCTTC
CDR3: CASSLVTPGTGGNEQFF

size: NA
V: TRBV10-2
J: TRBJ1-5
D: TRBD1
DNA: TGCGCCAGCAGGGGCACAGGGGGCAATCAGCCCCAGCATTTT
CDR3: CASRGTGGNQPQHF

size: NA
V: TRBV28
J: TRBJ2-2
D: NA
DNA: TGTGCCAGCAGCCGTGGTGGGAACACCGGGGAGCTGTTTTTT
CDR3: CASSRGGNTGELFF

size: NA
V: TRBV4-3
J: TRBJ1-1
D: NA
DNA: TGCGCCAGCAGCCAAGGACAGGTGGGTACTGAAGCTTTCTTT
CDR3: CASSQGQVGTEAFF

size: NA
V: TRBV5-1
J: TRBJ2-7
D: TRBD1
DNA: TGCGCCAGCAGCGCGTCCGGGACAGGGGGCCGGGAGCAGTACTTC
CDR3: CASSASGTGGREQYF

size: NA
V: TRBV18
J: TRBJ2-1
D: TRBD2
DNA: TGTGCCAGCTCACGGACTAGCGGGGGGCGGGACAATGAGCAGTTCTTC
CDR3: CASSRTSGGRDNEQFF

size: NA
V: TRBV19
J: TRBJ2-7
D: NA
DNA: TGTGCCAGTAGTACCGGACTCTACGAGCAGTACTTC
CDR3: CASSTGLYEQYF